This TCR beta chain was sequenced for a study of monozygotic twins with inflammatory bowel disease (dated by TCRdb to between 2018 and 2021). Looking at the study overall: A total of some 30 monozygotic twin pairs were included in the full study, comprising nine German pairs (four IBD-concordant, five IBD-discordant) and 19 IBD-discordant Danish pairs. Within discordant pairs, disease-associated traits were sought mainly by comparing IBD patients with their genetically identical healthy co-twins. Each individual had, on average, about 151 000 unique TCRalpha sequences and 181 000 unique TCRbeta sequences available for analysis.

From each donor, a roughly 2.5 ml peripheral blood sample was collected into PAXgene tubes and stored at -80 degrees C. Without any T cell sorting, total RNA was extracted from whole blood using the PAXgene blood miRNA kit on an automated QIAcube. Peripheral blood from monozygotic twin pairs who were concordant or discordant for inflammatory bowel disease underwent deep TCRalpha and TCRbeta repertoire profiling using unique molecular barcoding. For every twin pair, smoking habits were documented, and each individual was categorised as a current, former or never smoker. Libraries were constructed by 5' RACE. The input for every TCR library was 3,500 to 4,500 ng of total RNA. For each sample, cDNA was synthesized in eight separate reactions using SMARTScribe reverse transcriptase. During cDNA synthesis, unique molecular identifiers containing a 6-nucleotide sample barcode were introduced by template switching. Amplification of TCRalpha and TCRbeta cDNA involved two nested PCRs of around 15 and 9 cycles, and each PCR was followed by bead purification. Before amplification, the cDNA was treated with uracil DNA-glycosylase and purified using the QIAquick PCR purification kit. The second PCR added Illumina TruSeq-compatible adapters along with sample-specific barcodes. Library quality and concentration were checked on TapeStation and Qubit, and libraries were pooled at roughly 5 ng each. Sequencing of pooled libraries was carried out on an Illumina HiSeq2500 single-index Rapid Run using 2 x 100 bp reads and custom sequencing primers. Concerning the study's data processing: PCR and sequencing errors were corrected by UMI-based consensus assembly using MiGEC version 1.2.6. MiXCR version 2.1.1 was used to carry out V(D)J alignment, clonotype assembly and CDR3 extraction. To normalise gene usage, clonotype sharing and MAIT/NKT TCR abundance, the analysis used the top 1000, 10 000 and 20 000 clonotypes per sample. After downsampling to 27 000 UMIs, diversity was calculated as the inverse Simpson index using the vegan R package. Statistical testing used paired Mann-Whitney U tests on the discordant twin pairs and applied Benjamini-Hochberg correction for multiple testing. Reads reprocessed by TCRdb are summarized as one entry per CDR3 protein sequence, and DNA is absent. V and J calls and clone size were set by TCRdb, not the authors. The sample has approximately 400,000 distinct CDR3 sequences on record. The ten largest account for about 2.3% of the sample.

The CDR3 sequence holds 15 residues, the cysteine and phenylalanine included. DNA is not on record. According to the germline V gene (reference sequence), CDR1 reads LGHDT and CDR2 reads YNNKEL. Results the study describes overall, beyond this receptor: IBD patients had lower TCRbeta repertoire diversity, measured by the inverse Simpson index, than their healthy co-twins. IBD patients shared fewer clonotypes with other individuals than healthy twins did, most markedly in patients showing signs of disease activity. Different T cell subtypes could not be distinguished in the analysis. No single strong signal or clonotype linked to IBD turned up in the results, so the idea that one exists was not supported. Repertoire similarity did not differ between concordant and discordant twins, possibly due to limited statistical power. Background noise and inter-individual variability may have been introduced into the repertoires by the differing immunosuppressive treatments among patients.

As concerns this clonotype: Its antigen remains unidentified.

This TCR was sampled from a human donor with ulcerative colitis or Crohn's disease, or a healthy co-twin of an affected twin (not recorded which). Sequenced sample: blood. The rearranged chain carries TRBV3-1 and TRBJ2-1. The CDR3 protein: CASSHPSHSYNEQFF.